This TCR beta chain was recorded in a study of PD-1 blockade in classical Hodgkin lymphoma. TCRdb's table, derived via immunoSEQ multiplex PCR, lists solely in-frame clones and lacks some. Of 35,000 to 50,000 clones listed, 66% are singletons. The time point was: cycle 4 day 1 (C4D1), after less than 7 weeks of nivolumab. Each patient's relapse followed autologous stem cell transplantation, and brentuximab vedotin exposure varied. This clone was seen only a few times. Germline V gives CDR1 LNHDA, CDR2 SQIVND (reference sequence). The CDR3 covers 16 residues. V shed 0 bases and J 2 bases; nucleotides not matched to a gene: 7.

Material: peripheral blood mononuclear cells (PBMCs), obtained before the fourth cycle of nivolumab. The TCR originated in a human donor with classical Hodgkin lymphoma. V is TRBV19 and J is TRBJ2-7, with 7 bases identical to TRBD2. Here the CDR3 DNA reads TGTGCCAGTAGTATAGAGGGAGGGCTGCAGGCCTACGAGCAGTACTTC. The encoded protein is CASSIEGGLQAYEQYF.